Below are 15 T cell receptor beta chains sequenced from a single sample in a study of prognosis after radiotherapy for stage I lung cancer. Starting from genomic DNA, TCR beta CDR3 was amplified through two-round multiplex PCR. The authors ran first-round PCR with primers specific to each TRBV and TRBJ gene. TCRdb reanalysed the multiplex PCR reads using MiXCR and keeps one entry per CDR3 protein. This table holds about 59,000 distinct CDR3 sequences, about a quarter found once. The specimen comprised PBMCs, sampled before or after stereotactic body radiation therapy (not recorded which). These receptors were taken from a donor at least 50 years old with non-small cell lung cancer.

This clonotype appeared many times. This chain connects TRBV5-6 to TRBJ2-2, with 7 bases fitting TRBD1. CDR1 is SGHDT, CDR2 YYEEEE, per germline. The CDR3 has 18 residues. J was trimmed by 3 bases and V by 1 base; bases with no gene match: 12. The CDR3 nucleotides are TGTGCCAGCAGCTTGCCCCCTTCTGGGACAGTTTACACCGGGGAGCTGTTTTTT. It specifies CASSLPPSGTVYTGELFF. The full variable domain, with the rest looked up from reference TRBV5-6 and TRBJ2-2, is DAGVTQSPTHLIKTRGQQVTLRCSPKSGHDTVSWYQQALGQGPQFIFQYYEEEERQRGNFPDRFSGHQFPNYSSELNVNALLLGDSALYLCASSLPPSGTVYTGELFFGEGSRLTVL.

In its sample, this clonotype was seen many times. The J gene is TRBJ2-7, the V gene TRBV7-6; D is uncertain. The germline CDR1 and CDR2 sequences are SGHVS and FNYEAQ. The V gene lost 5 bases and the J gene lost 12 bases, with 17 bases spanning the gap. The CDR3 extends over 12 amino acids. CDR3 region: CASSDPSAVLYF. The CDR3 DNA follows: TGTGCCAGCAGCGACCCCTCCGCAGTTCTGTACTTC.

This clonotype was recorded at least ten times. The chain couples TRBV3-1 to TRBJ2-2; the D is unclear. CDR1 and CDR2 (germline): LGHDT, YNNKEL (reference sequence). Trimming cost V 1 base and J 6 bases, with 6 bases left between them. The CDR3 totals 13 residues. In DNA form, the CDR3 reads TGTGCCAGCAGCCAAGTTAGTCCCGGGGAGCTGTTTTTT. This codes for CASSQVSPGELFF.

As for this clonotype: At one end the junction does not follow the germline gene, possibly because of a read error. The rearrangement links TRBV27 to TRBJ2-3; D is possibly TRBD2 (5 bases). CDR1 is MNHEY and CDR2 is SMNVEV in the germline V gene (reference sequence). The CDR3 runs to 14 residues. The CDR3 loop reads CASSPGNRVGTEYF. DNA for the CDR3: TGTGCCAGCAGTCCCGGGAACCGAGTCGGTACGGAGTATTTT.

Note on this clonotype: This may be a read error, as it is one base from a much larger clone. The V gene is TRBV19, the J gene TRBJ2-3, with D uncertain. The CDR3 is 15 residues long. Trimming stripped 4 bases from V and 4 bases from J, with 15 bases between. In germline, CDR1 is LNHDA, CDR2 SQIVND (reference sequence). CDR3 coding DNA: TGTGCCAGTAGTACCCCCCAGGCAGGATCAGATACGCAGTATTTT. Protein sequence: CASSTPQAGSDTQYF.

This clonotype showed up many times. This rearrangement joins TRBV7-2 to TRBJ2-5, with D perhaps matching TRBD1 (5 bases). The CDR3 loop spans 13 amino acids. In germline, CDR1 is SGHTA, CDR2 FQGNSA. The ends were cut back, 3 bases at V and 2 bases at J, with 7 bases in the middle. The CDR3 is CASSFNRQETQYF. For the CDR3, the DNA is TGTGCCAGCAGCTTCAACAGGCAAGAGACCCAGTACTTC.

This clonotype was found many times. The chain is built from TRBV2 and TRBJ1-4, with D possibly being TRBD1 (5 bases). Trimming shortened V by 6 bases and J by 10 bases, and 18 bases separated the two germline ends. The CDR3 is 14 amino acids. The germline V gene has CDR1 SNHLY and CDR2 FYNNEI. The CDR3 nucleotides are TGTGCCAGCAGCCTCGAGGGAATGGGACGAAAACTGTTTTTT. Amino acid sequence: CASSLEGMGRKLFF.

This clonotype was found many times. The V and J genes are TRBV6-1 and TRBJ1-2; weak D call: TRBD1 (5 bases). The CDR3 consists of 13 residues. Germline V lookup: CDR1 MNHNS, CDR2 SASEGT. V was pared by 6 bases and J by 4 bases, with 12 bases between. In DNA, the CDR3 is TGTGCCAGCAGGCAACGGGGCGTCTATGGCTACACCTTC. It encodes CASRQRGVYGYTF.

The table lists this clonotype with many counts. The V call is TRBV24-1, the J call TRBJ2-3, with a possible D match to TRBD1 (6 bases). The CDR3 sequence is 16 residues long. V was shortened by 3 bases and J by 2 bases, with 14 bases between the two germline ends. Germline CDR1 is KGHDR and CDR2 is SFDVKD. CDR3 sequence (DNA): TGTGCCACCAGTGATCAGGGGACCCTTTCCACAGATACGCAGTATTTT. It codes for CATSDQGTLSTDTQYF.

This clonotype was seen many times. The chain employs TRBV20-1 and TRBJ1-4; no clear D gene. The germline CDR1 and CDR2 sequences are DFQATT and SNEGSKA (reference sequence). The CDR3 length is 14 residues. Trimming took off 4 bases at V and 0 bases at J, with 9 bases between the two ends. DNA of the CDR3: TGCAGTGCTAACCAAGCCACAACTAATGAAAAACTGTTTTTT. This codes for CSANQATTNEKLFF.

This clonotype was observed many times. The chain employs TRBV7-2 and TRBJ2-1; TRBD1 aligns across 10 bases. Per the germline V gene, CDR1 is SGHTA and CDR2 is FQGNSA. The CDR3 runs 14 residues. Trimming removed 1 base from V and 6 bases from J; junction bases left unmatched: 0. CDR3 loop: CASSLGTGGNEQFF. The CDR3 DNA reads TGTGCCAGCAGCTTAGGGACAGGGGGCAATGAGCAGTTCTTC. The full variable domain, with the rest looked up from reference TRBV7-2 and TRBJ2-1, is GAGVSQSPSNKVTEKGKDVELRCDPISGHTALYWYRQSLGQGLEFLIYFQGNSAPDKSGLPSDRFSAERTGGSVSTLTIQRTQQEDSAVYLCASSLGTGGNEQFFGPGTRLTVL.

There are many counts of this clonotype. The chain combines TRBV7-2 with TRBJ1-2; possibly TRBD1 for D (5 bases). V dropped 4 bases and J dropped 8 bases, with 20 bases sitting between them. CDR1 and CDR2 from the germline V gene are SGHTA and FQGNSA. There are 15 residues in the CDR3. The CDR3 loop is CASSSSPGLGGGYTF. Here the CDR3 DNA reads TGTGCCAGCAGCTCCAGCCCGGGGCTTGGGGGAGGCTACACCTTC. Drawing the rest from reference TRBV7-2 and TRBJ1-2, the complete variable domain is GAGVSQSPSNKVTEKGKDVELRCDPISGHTALYWYRQSLGQGLEFLIYFQGNSAPDKSGLPSDRFSAERTGGSVSTLTIQRTQQEDSAVYLCASSSSPGLGGGYTFGSGTRLTVV.

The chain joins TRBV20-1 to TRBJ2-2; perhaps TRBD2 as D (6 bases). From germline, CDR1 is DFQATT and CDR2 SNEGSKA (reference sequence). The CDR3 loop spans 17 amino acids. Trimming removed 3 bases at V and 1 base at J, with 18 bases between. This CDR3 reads CSARLGIRGKNTGELFF. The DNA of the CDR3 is TGCAGTGCTAGGCTCGGGATCCGGGGGAAGAACACCGGGGAGCTGTTTTTT.

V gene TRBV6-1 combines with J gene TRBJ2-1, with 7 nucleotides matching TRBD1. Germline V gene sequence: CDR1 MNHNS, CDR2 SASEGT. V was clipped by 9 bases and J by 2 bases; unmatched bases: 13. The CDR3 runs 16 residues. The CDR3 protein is CARSPVPGQTYNEQFF. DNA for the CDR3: TGTGCCAGAAGCCCTGTACCGGGACAGACCTACAATGAGCAGTTCTTC.

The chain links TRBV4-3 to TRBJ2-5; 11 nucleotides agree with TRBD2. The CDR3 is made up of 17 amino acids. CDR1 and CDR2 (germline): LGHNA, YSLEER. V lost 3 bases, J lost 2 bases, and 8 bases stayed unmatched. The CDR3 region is CASSQSFSSGGQETQYF. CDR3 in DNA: TGCGCCAGCAGCCAGTCATTCTCTAGCGGGGGGCAAGAGACCCAGTACTTC.